This T cell receptor (beta chain) comes out of a study of T cell clones after liver transplantation. Study-level points and caveats: In most of the 8 subjects, circulating graft-donor-reactive CD4 TCRbeta sequences fell significantly after transplant.

Comments on this clone: Its antigen is undetermined.

The method was immunoSEQ multiplex PCR; TCRdb's version includes in-frame clones alone and lacks a portion of them. The table records over 25,000 clones, around 94% of them present only once. The CDR3 has 11 amino acids. CDR1 is LGHNT and CDR2 is FRNRAP in the germline V gene. Deletions cut 4 bases from V and 2 bases from J, with 1 base between. The source is a human patient who received a liver transplant. Some T cells may be provided by the graft donor. This sequence joins TRBV12-5 and TRBJ2-3; D is unclear. The sequencing here drew on CD8+ T cells from blood, taken 12 months after liver transplant. The CDR3 protein is CASGSTDTQYF. In nucleotides, the CDR3 is TGTGCTAGTGGTTCCACAGATACGCAGTATTTT.